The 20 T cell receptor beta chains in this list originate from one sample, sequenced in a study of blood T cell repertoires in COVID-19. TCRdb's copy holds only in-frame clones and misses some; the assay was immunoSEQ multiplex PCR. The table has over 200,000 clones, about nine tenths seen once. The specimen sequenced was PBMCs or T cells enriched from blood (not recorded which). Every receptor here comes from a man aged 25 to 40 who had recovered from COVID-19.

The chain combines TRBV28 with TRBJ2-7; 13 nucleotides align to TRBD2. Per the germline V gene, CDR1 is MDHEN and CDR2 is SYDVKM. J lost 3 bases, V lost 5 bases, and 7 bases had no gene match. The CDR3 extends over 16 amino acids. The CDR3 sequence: CASSRTSGSPYYEQYF. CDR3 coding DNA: TGTGCCAGCAGTAGGACTAGCGGGAGTCCCTACTACGAGCAGTACTTC.

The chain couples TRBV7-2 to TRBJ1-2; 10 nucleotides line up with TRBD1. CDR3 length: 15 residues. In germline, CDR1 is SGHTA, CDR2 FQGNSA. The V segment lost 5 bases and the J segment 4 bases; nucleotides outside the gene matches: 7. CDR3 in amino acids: CASSPGQGISYGYTF. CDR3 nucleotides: TGTGCCAGCAGCCCGGGACAGGGGATCAGCTATGGCTACACCTTC.

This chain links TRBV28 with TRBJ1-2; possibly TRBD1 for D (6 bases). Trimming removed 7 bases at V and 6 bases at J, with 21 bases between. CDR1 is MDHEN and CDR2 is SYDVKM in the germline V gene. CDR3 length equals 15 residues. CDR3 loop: CASNLALLTGHGYTF. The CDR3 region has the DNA TGTGCCAGCAACCTAGCCCTTTTGACAGGTCATGGCTACACCTTC.

The CDR3 is CASSVYGTPNNEQFF. The CDR3 DNA sequence: TGTGCCAGCAGTGTATACGGGACACCTAACAATGAGCAGTTCTTC. The rearrangement joins TRBV28 to TRBJ2-1; possibly TRBD1 for D (6 bases). The V end lost 5 bases, the J end lost 5 bases, and 16 bases lay between the germline ends. Germline lookup yields CDR1 MDHEN and CDR2 SYDVKM. The CDR3 has 15 amino acids.

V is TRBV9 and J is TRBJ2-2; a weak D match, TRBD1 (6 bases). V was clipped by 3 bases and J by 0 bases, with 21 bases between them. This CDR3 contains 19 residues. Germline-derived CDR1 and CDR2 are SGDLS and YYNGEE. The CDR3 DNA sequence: TGTGCCAGCAGCGAGCGAACAGGGTCCCCAGTACCGAACACCGGGGAGCTGTTTTTT. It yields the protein CASSERTGSPVPNTGELFF.

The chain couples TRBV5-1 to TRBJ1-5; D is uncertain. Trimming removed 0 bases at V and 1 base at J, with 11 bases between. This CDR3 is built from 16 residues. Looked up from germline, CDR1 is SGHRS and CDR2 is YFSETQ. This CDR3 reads CASSLGDITSNQPQHF. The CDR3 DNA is TGCGCCAGCAGCTTGGGTGACATTACGAGCAATCAGCCCCAGCATTTT.

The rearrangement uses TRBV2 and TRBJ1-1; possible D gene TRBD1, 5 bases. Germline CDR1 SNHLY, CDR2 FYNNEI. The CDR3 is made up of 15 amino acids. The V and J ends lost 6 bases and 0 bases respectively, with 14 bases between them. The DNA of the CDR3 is TGTGCCAGCAGGTCCAGGGAAGGGTTGAACACTGAAGCTTTCTTT. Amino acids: CASRSREGLNTEAFF.

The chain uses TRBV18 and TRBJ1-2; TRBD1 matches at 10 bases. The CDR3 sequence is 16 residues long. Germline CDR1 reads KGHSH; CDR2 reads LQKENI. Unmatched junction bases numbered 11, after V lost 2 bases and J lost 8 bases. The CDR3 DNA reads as TGTGCCAGCTCACCAACCACCCGGGACAGGGGAGCCGGCTACACCTTC. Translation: CASSPTTRDRGAGYTF.

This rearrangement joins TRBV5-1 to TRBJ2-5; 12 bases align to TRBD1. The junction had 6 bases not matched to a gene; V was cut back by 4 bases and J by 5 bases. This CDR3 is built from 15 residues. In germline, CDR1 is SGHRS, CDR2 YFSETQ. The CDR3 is CASSPGQGALETQYF. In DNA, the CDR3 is TGCGCCAGCAGCCCGGGACAGGGGGCCCTTGAGACCCAGTACTTC. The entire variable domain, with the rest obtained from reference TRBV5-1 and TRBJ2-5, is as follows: KAGVTQTPRYLIKTRGQQVTLSCSPISGHRSVSWYQQTPGQGLQFLFEYFSETQRNKGNFPGRFSGRQFSNSRSEMNVSTLELGDSALYLCASSPGQGALETQYFGPGTRLLVL.

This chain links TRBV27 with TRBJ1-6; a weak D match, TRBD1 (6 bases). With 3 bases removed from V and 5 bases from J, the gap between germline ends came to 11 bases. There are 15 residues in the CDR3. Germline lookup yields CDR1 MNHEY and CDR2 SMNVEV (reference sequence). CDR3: CASSLVDRDNSPLHF. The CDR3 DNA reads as TGTGCCAGCAGTTTGGTGGACAGAGATAATTCACCCCTCCACTTT.

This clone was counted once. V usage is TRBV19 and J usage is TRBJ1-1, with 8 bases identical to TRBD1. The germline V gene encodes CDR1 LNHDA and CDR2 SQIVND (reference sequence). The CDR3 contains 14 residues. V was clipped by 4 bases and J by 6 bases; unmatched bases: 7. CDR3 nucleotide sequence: TGTGCCAGTAGTAGGGCCAACAGGGGGTCTGAAGCTTTCTTT. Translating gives CASSRANRGSEAFF.

CDR3 region: CASSPGTGSSYNEQFF. The CDR3 DNA sequence: TGTGCCAGCAGCCCCGGGACTGGAAGCTCCTACAATGAGCAGTTCTTC. The rearrangement joins TRBV6-2 or TRBV6-3 to TRBJ2-1, with TRBD2 as a possible D gene (6 bases). The CDR3 covers 16 residues. V was pared by 6 bases and J by 0 bases, with 15 bases between. Germline V gene lookup returns CDR1 MNHEY and CDR2 SVGEGT.

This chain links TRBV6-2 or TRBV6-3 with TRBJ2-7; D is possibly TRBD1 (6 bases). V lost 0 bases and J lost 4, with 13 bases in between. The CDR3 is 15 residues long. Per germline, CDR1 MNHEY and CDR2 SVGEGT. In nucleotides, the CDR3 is TGTGCCAGCAGTTACTCGAGGGGGAATTGGTACGAGCAGTACTTC. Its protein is CASSYSRGNWYEQYF.

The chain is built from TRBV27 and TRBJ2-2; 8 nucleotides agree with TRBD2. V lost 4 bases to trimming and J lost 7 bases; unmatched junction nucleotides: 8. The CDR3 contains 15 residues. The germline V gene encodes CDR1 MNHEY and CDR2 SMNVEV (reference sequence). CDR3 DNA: TGTGCCAGCAGTTGGCGGGGGGATCTCAGCGGGGAGCTGTTTTTT. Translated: CASSWRGDLSGELFF.

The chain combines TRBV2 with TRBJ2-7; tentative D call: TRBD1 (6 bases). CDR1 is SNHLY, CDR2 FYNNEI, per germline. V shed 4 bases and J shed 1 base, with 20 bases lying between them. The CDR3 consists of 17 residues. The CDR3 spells CASSARYTGRVSYEQYF. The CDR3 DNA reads TGTGCCAGCAGTGCAAGGTACACAGGGAGAGTATCCTACGAGCAGTACTTC. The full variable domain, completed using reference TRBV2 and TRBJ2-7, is EPEVTQTPSHQVTQMGQEVILRCVPISNHLYFYWYRQILGQKVEFLVSFYNNEISEKSEIFDDQFSVERPDGSNFTLKIRSTKLEDSAMYFCASSARYTGRVSYEQYFGPGTRLTVT.

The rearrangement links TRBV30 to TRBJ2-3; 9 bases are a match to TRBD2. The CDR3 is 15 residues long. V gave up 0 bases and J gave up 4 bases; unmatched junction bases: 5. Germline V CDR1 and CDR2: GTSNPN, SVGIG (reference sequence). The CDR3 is CAWSVLGGGADTQYF. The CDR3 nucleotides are TGTGCCTGGAGTGTACTCGGCGGGGGGGCAGATACGCAGTATTTT.

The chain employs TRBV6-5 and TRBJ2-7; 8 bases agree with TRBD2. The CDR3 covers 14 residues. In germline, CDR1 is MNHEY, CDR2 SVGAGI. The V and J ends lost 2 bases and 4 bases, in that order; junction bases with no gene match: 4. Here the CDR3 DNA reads TGTGCCAGCAGTTACGCGCGGGGGGAGTACGAGCAGTACTTC. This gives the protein CASSYARGEYEQYF.

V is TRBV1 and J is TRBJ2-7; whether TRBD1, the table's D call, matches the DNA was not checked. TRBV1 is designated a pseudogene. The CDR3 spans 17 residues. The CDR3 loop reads CTSSQEESGQGVYEQYF. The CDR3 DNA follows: TGCACCAGCAGCCAAGAAGAATCCGGACAGGGGGTCTACGAGCAGTACTTC.

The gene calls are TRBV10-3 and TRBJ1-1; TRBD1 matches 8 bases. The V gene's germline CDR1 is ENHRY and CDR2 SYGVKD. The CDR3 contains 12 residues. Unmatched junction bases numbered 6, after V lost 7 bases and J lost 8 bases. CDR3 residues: CAIKGTGREAFF. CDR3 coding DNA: TGTGCCATCAAGGGGACAGGTCGAGAAGCTTTCTTT.

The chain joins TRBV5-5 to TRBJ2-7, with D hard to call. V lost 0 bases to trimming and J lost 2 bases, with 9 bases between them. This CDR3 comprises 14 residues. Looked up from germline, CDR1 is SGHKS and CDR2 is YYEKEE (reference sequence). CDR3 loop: CASSLDLFPYEQYF. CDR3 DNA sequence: TGTGCCAGCAGCTTGGATTTATTTCCCTACGAGCAGTACTTC.